This T cell receptor beta chain emerged from a study of T cell changes during pregnancy in multiple sclerosis. Clones were read by immunoSEQ multiplex PCR, and TCRdb kept only the in-frame ones, dropping some. The data hold 70,000 to 95,000 clones, with just under 95% observed a single time. The ends lost 3 bases at V and 1 base at J; junction bases unmatched: 2. Germline V CDR1 and CDR2: SGHAT, FQNNGV. CDR3 length: 16 amino acids. The gene calls are TRBV11-2 and TRBJ2-5; TRBD2 aligns across 13 bases. This specimen was peripheral blood, taken in the first trimester of pregnancy. The TCR originated in a female donor with multiple sclerosis, enrolled in a pregnancy study. The CDR3 nucleotides read TGTGCCAGCAGCTTTGGGACTAGCGGGACCCAAGAGACCCAGTACTTC. Protein: CASSFGTSGTQETQYF.